The 30 T cell receptor beta chains below come from one sample, sequenced in a study of post-analysis software for immune sequencing data. Study-wide points: Patients showed TRBV5-6, TRBV5-1 and TRBV20-1 among five TRBV segments more frequent than in controls.

Unique molecular identifiers were built into the TCR beta cDNA libraries. TCRdb ran MiXCR on the PCR reads and lists one entry per CDR3 protein. In the table there are some 700,000 distinct CDR3 sequences, around 64% of which are singletons. What these receptors recognize is not known. Sequenced material: blood. These TCRs come from a girl aged 2 to 9 with multiple sclerosis.

This chain joins TRBV2 and TRBJ2-3; weak D call: TRBD2 (6 bases). V was clipped by 3 bases and J by 0 bases, with 16 bases between them. The CDR3 loop spans 17 amino acids. From germline, CDR1 is SNHLY and CDR2 FYNNEI. Written as DNA, the CDR3 is TGTGCCAGCAGTGAGCTCCCCTTAGCGGAGAGCACAGATACGCAGTATTTT. This codes for CASSELPLAESTDTQYF.

The chain employs TRBV6-5 and TRBJ1-2; 7 positions match TRBD1. Germline V lookup: CDR1 MNHEY, CDR2 SVGAGI. Germline trimming cut 8 bases from V and 8 bases from J; bases unmatched to any gene: 14. The length of the CDR3 is 14 residues. DNA of the CDR3: TGTGCCAGCGCCGCCAAGGGGGCGAGGCACGGCTACACCTTC. This gives the protein CASAAKGARHGYTF.

The chain combines TRBV12-5 with TRBJ2-1; no definite D call. The J call may be faulty, since TRBJ2-7 better matches the DNA end. From germline, CDR1 is LGHNT and CDR2 FRNRAP. This CDR3 spans 13 amino acids. The CDR3 sequence: CASDKGSYNEQYF. The CDR3 bases are TGTGCTAGTGATAAGGGCTCCTACAATGAGCAGTACTTC.

The chain has TRBV4-1 and TRBJ2-5; 10 nucleotides match TRBD2. The J call may not be correct, given that the DNA end is closer to TRBJ2-7. The CDR3 totals 16 residues. The germline CDR1 and CDR2 sequences are MGHRA and YSYEKL. In DNA, the CDR3 is TGCGCCAGCAGCCAAGAAAAATTGACTAGCGGGCTCGAGCAGTACTTC. It translates to CASSQEKLTSGLEQYF.

The chain combines TRBV5-1 with TRBJ1-4, with 9 bases fitting TRBD1. CDR3 size: 14 residues. Looked up from germline, CDR1 is SGHRS and CDR2 is YFSETQ. With 5 bases clipped from V and 7 bases from J, the junction kept 6 bases outside the gene matches. Here the CDR3 DNA reads TGCGCCAGCAGTCCGGGACAGGGAGGTGAAAAACTGTTTTTT. Encoded protein: CASSPGQGGEKLFF. The full variable domain, rest sourced from reference TRBV5-1 and TRBJ1-4, is KAGVTQTPRYLIKTRGQQVTLSCSPISGHRSVSWYQQTPGQGLQFLFEYFSETQRNKGNFPGRFSGRQFSNSRSEMNVSTLELGDSALYLCASSPGQGGEKLFFGSGTQLSVL.

This clonotype was observed a handful of times. This rearrangement joins TRBV28 to TRBJ2-1, with D maybe TRBD2 (7 bases). CDR3 length: 15 residues. Germline V gives CDR1 MDHEN, CDR2 SYDVKM. The V gene lost 7 bases and the J gene lost 2 bases, with 15 bases spanning the gap. The CDR3 DNA follows: TGTGCCAGCACCCTCGGGGGGCGCGCCTACAATGAGCAGTTCTTC. This codes for CASTLGGRAYNEQFF. Looking up the rest from reference TRBV28 and TRBJ2-1 gives the full variable domain: DVKVTQSSRYLVKRTGEKVFLECVQDMDHENMFWYRQDPGLGLRLIYFSYDVKMKEKGDIPEGYSVSREKKERFSLILESASTNQTSMYLCASTLGGRAYNEQFFGPGTRLTVL.

The chain uses TRBV20-1 and TRBJ1-1, with 8 nucleotides matching TRBD1. V lost 6 bases to trimming and J lost 6 bases; unmatched junction nucleotides: 15. The germline gives CDR1 DFQATT, CDR2 SNEGSKA (reference sequence). This CDR3 has 15 residues. In DNA, the CDR3 is TGCAGTGCCCTATCCGGACAGGGAGGATTACCTGAAGCTTTCTTT. It translates to CSALSGQGGLPEAFF.

V and J are TRBV29-1 and TRBJ2-1, with 10 nucleotides matching TRBD1. V dropped 7 bases and J dropped 12; count of bases not matched to a gene: 12. CDR3 size: 13 residues. Germline V CDR1 and CDR2: SQVTM, ANQGSEA. The CDR3 sequence is CSALGGTGVGQFF. The CDR3 DNA sequence: TGCAGCGCCCTGGGGGGGACAGGGGTCGGGCAGTTCTTC.

This clonotype was detected a few times. The genes are TRBV7-2 and TRBJ2-1; D is unresolved. The germline V gene has CDR1 SGHTA and CDR2 FQGNSA. Trimming removed 0 bases at V and 10 bases at J, with 16 bases between. This CDR3 region has 15 residues. The CDR3, as DNA: TGTGCCAGCAGCTTAGCCCTCTCCGGGCAGAGAGAGCAGTTCTTC. It codes for CASSLALSGQREQFF.

The chain uses TRBV12-3 or TRBV12-4 and TRBJ2-1, with D tentatively TRBD1 (6 bases). This CDR3 is built from 16 residues. Trimming took off 5 bases at V and 0 bases at J, with 14 bases between the two ends. The CDR3 here is CASSAQGFGSYNEQFF. CDR3 nucleotide sequence: TGTGCCAGCAGTGCACAGGGTTTCGGCTCCTACAATGAGCAGTTCTTC.

The chain couples TRBV12-3 or TRBV12-4 to TRBJ2-4; TRBD1 matches at 7 bases. The tail of the sequence fits TRBJ2-5 better, so the J call may be wrong. The CDR3 spans 14 residues. CDR3 residues: CASRHSDRKETQYF. In DNA form, the CDR3 reads TGTGCCAGCAGGCACTCGGACAGGAAAGAGACCCAGTACTTC.

The DNA of the CDR3 is TGTGCCAGCTCTAGGGAATTGGGGCAAGAGACCCAGTACTTC. It codes for CASSRELGQETQYF. The V gene is TRBV6-4, the J gene TRBJ2-5; no clear D gene. Germline V lookup: CDR1 MRHNA, CDR2 SNTAGT. This CDR3 is built from 14 residues. Trimming took off 8 bases at V and 2 bases at J, with 15 bases between the two ends.

This clonotype has a handful of counts. This rearrangement joins TRBV4-3 to TRBJ2-1; TRBD2 matches at 11 bases. The V and J ends lost 0 bases and 5 bases, in that order; junction bases with no gene match: 6. Germline V gene sequence: CDR1 LGHNA, CDR2 YSLEER. The CDR3 loop spans 17 amino acids. CDR3 DNA sequence: TGCGCCAGCAGCCAAGATCTTGGACTAGCGGGTAACAATGAGCAGTTCTTC. Translated, it gives CASSQDLGLAGNNEQFF.

This clonotype was observed a handful of times. This sequence joins TRBV12-3 or TRBV12-4 and TRBJ2-1; D might be TRBD2 (7 bases). This CDR3 contains 13 residues. V was cut by 5 bases and J by 9 bases, with 14 bases left in between. The CDR3 nucleotides are TGTGCCAGCAGTCCGAGGGGGGGCGCTGAGCAGTTCTTC. This gives the protein CASSPRGGAEQFF.

This rearrangement joins TRBV29-1 to TRBJ1-2; 8 bases map to TRBD1. The CDR3 is made up of 15 amino acids. The V gene's germline CDR1 is SQVTM and CDR2 ANQGSEA. After removal of 5 bases from V and 0 bases from J, the junction contained 8 bases not matched to a gene. CDR3 protein: CSVPQGALSNYGYTF. Here the CDR3 DNA reads TGCAGCGTTCCCCAGGGGGCCCTCTCTAACTATGGCTACACCTTC.

Notes on this clonotype: One end of the junction is discordant with germline, which a read error may explain. V and J are TRBV5-6 and TRBJ1-5; no clear D gene. There are 13 residues in the CDR3. Germline V CDR1 and CDR2: SGHDT, YYEEEE. The CDR3 region has the DNA TGTGCCAGCAACTTGGCCCCGGGTGGGCCCCAGCATTTT. Amino acid sequence: CASNLAPGGPQHF. The complete variable domain, with remaining parts taken from reference TRBV5-6 and TRBJ1-5, reads DAGVTQSPTHLIKTRGQQVTLRCSPKSGHDTVSWYQQALGQGPQFIFQYYEEEERQRGNFPDRFSGHQFPNYSSELNVNALLLGDSALYLCASNLAPGGPQHFGDGTRLSIL.

The chain carries TRBV29-1 and TRBJ2-1; D possibly corresponds to TRBD1 (5 bases). Trimming removed 6 bases from V and 8 bases from J, with 20 bases in between. CDR1 is SQVTM and CDR2 is ANQGSEA in the germline V gene. CDR3 length: 14 residues. CDR3 nucleotide sequence: TGCAGCGTCCAAGGGGCAGGGAAAAACGATGAGCAGTTCTTC. Amino acid sequence: CSVQGAGKNDEQFF.

On this clonotype: A read error may explain this, as a much larger clone is one base away. V usage is TRBV29-1 and J usage is TRBJ2-5; D possibly corresponds to TRBD1 (6 bases). This CDR3 has 15 residues. CDR1 SQVTM and CDR2 ANQGSEA come from the germline V gene. V lost 0 bases to trimming and J lost 11 bases, with 22 bases between them. CDR3 sequence (DNA): TGCAGCGTTGAAGAGCTTCAGGGGTTAGGGAATGAGCAGTACTTC. Translating it yields CSVEELQGLGNEQYF.

This clonotype was observed once. V and J are TRBV6-5 and TRBJ2-1; a possible D gene is TRBD1 (6 bases). The CDR3 has 16 amino acids. V lost 2 bases to trimming and J lost 2 bases, with 13 bases between them. Germline-derived CDR1 and CDR2 are MNHEY and SVGAGI. CDR3 amino acids: CASSYRAGATYNEQFF. In DNA form, the CDR3 reads TGTGCCAGCAGTTACAGGGCAGGGGCCACCTACAATGAGCAGTTCTTC.

This chain links TRBV3-1 with TRBJ2-2; D is uncertain. The CDR3 totals 15 residues. Trimming left V 0 bases short and J 0 bases short, with 5 bases between. Germline CDR1 LGHDT, CDR2 YNNKEL (reference sequence). The chain's CDR3 is CASSQDFANTGELFF. Here the CDR3 DNA reads TGTGCCAGCAGCCAAGATTTTGCGAACACCGGGGAGCTGTTTTTT.

This chain uses TRBV6-2 or TRBV6-3 with TRBJ1-1; D is ambiguous. V lost 2 bases and J lost 2, with 12 bases in between. From germline, CDR1 is MNHEY and CDR2 SVGEGT. The CDR3 length is 15 residues. The CDR3 DNA is TGTGCCAGCAGTTACCGACGGTTAGGAAACACTGAAGCTTTCTTT. Translated: CASSYRRLGNTEAFF.

This clonotype was detected only a few times. The CDR3 DNA is TGCGCCAGCAGCTTGCCGACAGGGACAGATACGCAGTATTTT. It specifies CASSLPTGTDTQYF. The chain links TRBV5-1 to TRBJ2-3; TRBD1 agrees at 7 bases. J gave up 3 bases and V 1 base, and 2 bases lay outside the gene matches. Germline values: CDR1 SGHRS, CDR2 YFSETQ. The length of the CDR3 is 14 residues. Supplemented by reference TRBV5-1 and TRBJ2-3, the full variable domain reads KAGVTQTPRYLIKTRGQQVTLSCSPISGHRSVSWYQQTPGQGLQFLFEYFSETQRNKGNFPGRFSGRQFSNSRSEMNVSTLELGDSALYLCASSLPTGTDTQYFGPGTRLTVL.

The V call is TRBV5-1, the J call TRBJ1-2; D uncertain. Germline values: CDR1 SGHRS, CDR2 YFSETQ. The CDR3 runs to 14 residues. The V and J ends lost 0 bases and 7 bases respectively, with 13 bases between them. The CDR3 here is CASSLALDVGGYTF. For the CDR3, the DNA is TGCGCCAGCAGCTTGGCCCTAGACGTCGGTGGCTACACCTTC.

The chain uses TRBV13 and TRBJ2-5; no clear D gene. Looked up from germline, CDR1 is PRHDT and CDR2 is FYEKMQ (reference sequence). Trimming removed 3 bases at V and 4 bases at J, with 12 bases between. This CDR3 is built from 14 residues. The CDR3 DNA reads TGTGCCAGCAGCTTGGCGAGACCGCCAGAGACCCAGTACTTC. Translation: CASSLARPPETQYF.

This clonotype has just a few counts. One end of the junction does not line up with germline, which may come from a read error. The gene calls are TRBV5-1 and TRBJ1-2, with D possibly TRBD1 on 5 matching bases. This CDR3 has 12 residues. Germline V CDR1 and CDR2: SGHRS, YFSETQ. The CDR3 coding sequence is TGTGCCAGCAGCTTGGCCGGGGGAGGCTACACCTTC. It is translated as CASSLAGGGYTF. The full variable domain, with the rest looked up from reference TRBV5-1 and TRBJ1-2, is KAGVTQTPRYLIKTRGQQVTLSCSPISGHRSVSWYQQTPGQGLQFLFEYFSETQRNKGNFPGRFSGRQFSNSRSEMNVSTLELGDSALYLCASSLAGGGYTFGSGTRLTVV.

The chain combines TRBV6-5 with TRBJ2-5; the D gene is possibly TRBD1 (6 bases). V was shortened by 6 bases and J by 2 bases, with 16 bases between the two germline ends. CDR1 and CDR2 (germline): MNHEY, SVGAGI. CDR3 length equals 15 residues. CDR3 residues: CASSWTGQPQETQYF. CDR3 DNA sequence: TGTGCCAGCAGCTGGACGGGACAACCTCAAGAGACCCAGTACTTC.

This clonotype showed up just a few times. The chain couples TRBV6-6 to TRBJ1-2; weak D call: TRBD1 (5 bases). V was cut by 2 bases and J by 6 bases, with 10 bases left in between. Germline CDR1 and CDR2: MNHNY and SVGAGI (reference sequence). CDR3 length: 13 amino acids. This chain's CDR3 is CASSYDIGDGYTF. CDR3 DNA: TGTGCCAGCAGTTACGATATAGGGGATGGCTACACCTTC.

This clonotype was detected a few times. The chain links TRBV7-3 to TRBJ2-1, with 11 bases that match TRBD2. Losses at the gene ends were 0 bases for V and 4 bases for J; bases not matched to a gene: 2. Germline CDR1 reads SGHTA; CDR2 reads FQGTGA. CDR3 size: 16 residues. CDR3 in DNA: TGTGCCAGCAGCTTAACGCTAGCGGGAGGATACAATGAGCAGTTCTTC. Protein sequence: CASSLTLAGGYNEQFF.

The rearrangement joins TRBV28 to TRBJ2-1; TRBD2 matches at 11 bases. This CDR3 is built from 18 residues. The germline CDR1 and CDR2 sequences are MDHEN and SYDVKM. V lost 2 bases and J lost 4; bases outside the gene matches: 10. The CDR3 DNA is TGTGCCAGCAGTTTAAGGCTACCAGGGACTAGCGGATACAATGAGCAGTTCTTC. This translates into CASSLRLPGTSGYNEQFF.

The V call is TRBV20-1, the J call TRBJ1-2; D gene unclear. CDR1 is DFQATT and CDR2 is SNEGSKA in the germline V gene (reference sequence). The V gene lost 2 bases and the J gene lost 6 bases, with 16 bases spanning the gap. This CDR3 spans 14 amino acids. Written as DNA, the CDR3 is TGCAGTGCTAGACCCAAAGACGTGTTAAATGGCTACACCTTC. This encodes CSARPKDVLNGYTF.